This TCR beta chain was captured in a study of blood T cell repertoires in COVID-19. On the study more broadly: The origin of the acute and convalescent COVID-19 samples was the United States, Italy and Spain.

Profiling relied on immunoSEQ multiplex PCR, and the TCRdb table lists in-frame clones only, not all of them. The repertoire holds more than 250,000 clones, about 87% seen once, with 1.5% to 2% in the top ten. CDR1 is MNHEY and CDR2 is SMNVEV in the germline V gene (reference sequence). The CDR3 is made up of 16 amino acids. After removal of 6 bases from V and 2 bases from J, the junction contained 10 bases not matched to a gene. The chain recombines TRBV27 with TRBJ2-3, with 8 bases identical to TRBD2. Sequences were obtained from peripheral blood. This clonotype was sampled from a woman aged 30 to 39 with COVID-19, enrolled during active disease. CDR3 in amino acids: CASRLSGTRLTDTQYF. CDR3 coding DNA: TGTGCCAGCAGGCTATCCGGGACTAGACTCACAGATACGCAGTATTTT.